The clone carrying this T cell receptor (beta chain) was seen a handful of times. Its target is unknown. This entry comes from a study of beta chain features in type 1 diabetes. This CDR3 is 17 amino acids long. Trimming stripped 1 base from V and 3 bases from J, with 17 bases between. Germline CDR1 reads LGHNA; CDR2 reads YSLEER. Expressed TCRB transcripts got sequenced, as all isolated RNA was reverse transcribed. Only in-frame clones appear in the TCRdb table, and some are missing; sequencing was by immunoSEQ multiplex PCR. The table lists fewer than 900,000 clones, roughly 15% of them singletons, with around 0.02% in the top ten. Study conclusions and caveats: There were fewer insertions and more deletions at the VDJ junctions of type 1 diabetes patients. TCRB CDR3s from Type 1 diabetes patients were moderately but significantly shorter in all four CD4+ subsets.

The chain recombines TRBV4-3 with TRBJ2-3, with D possibly matching TRBD1 (6 bases). The TCR sequence derives from a woman aged 18-35 years in good health. The sequenced material came from naive CD4+ T cells from blood. The CDR3, as DNA: TGCGCCAGCAGCCAAGGATTGGGGCAGGGGATGACAGATACGCAGTATTTT. Its protein product is CASSQGLGQGMTDTQYF.